This record covers a single TCR beta chain. The CDR3 extends over 12 amino acids. Germline CDR1 reads MNHEY; CDR2 reads SVGEGT. The data were taken from a study of T cells expressing NK-cell markers. TCR beta libraries carry UMIs added by 5'RACE template switching. No DNA is given; TCRdb re-called the 5' RACE reads and lists each CDR3 protein once. The table lists approximately 440,000 distinct CDR3 sequences. This clonotype was sampled from a woman aged 50 to 65 in good health. This chain uses TRBV6-2 or TRBV6-3 with TRBJ2-5; with no DNA, the TCRdb D assignment of TRBD1 cannot be verified. Sequenced sample: blood T cells: a sorted CD56 or NKG2C T cell subset, CD4+ or CD8+ T cells, or bulk PBMC T cells (not recorded which). The CDR3 protein is CASRRQGGTQYF.